The clone carrying this T cell receptor (beta chain) was seen a single time. This CDR3 spans 15 amino acids. Germline V gene sequence: CDR1 SNHLY, CDR2 FYNNEI. The V end lost 3 bases, the J end lost 2 bases, and 12 bases lay between the germline ends. The data stem from a study of shared T cell receptors in the human thymus. Sequenced by immunoSEQ multiplex PCR; TCRdb stores in-frame clones only, minus some. This repertoire shows about 380,000 clones, about 95% found once; its top ten account for approximately 0.02%. Sequenced: thymocytes. The J gene is TRBJ2-3, the V gene TRBV2, with a possible D match to TRBD1 (6 bases). This clonotype originated in a human donor. The CDR3 DNA is TGTGCCAGCAGTGAGGAGACAGGAGACACAGATACGCAGTATTTT. Protein sequence: CASSEETGDTDTQYF.